The text below deals with one T cell receptor beta chain. Its matching antigen is unknown. Germline-derived CDR1 and CDR2 are SGHTA and FQGTGA. V was pared by 6 bases and J by 2 bases, with 13 bases between. This CDR3 contains 15 residues. Method: immunoSEQ multiplex PCR; TCRdb's copy keeps in-frame clones and lacks some. The sample lists 120,000 or so clones; roughly 89% were seen once. The sample comes from a study of T cell responses to AZD1222 COVID-19 vaccine. Study-wide results and caveats: A mostly white British donor set with more females was recruited, and clonal diversity was possibly underestimated. At baseline, seropositivity was found in only 6 or 7 AZD1222 recipients.

The study pooled second doses at about 4 or about 12 weeks. The sequencing here drew on peripheral blood, taken 28 days after the second AZD1222 dose. The sequence derives from an adult who received the AZD1222 COVID-19 vaccine. The chain uses TRBV7-3 and TRBJ2-2; D may match TRBD1 or TRBD2 (5 bases each). The CDR3 coding sequence is TGTGCCAGCAGAGCCCTGGGGGATAACACCGGGGAGCTGTTTTTT. Translated, it gives CASRALGDNTGELFF. Looking up the rest from reference TRBV7-3 and TRBJ2-2 gives the full variable domain: GAGVSQTPSNKVTEKGKYVELRCDPISGHTALYWYRQSLGQGPEFLIYFQGTGAADDSGLPNDRFFAVRPEGSVSTLKIQRTERGDSAVYLCASRALGDNTGELFFGEGSRLTVL.